A selection of T cell receptor beta chains follows, all from one sample in a study of blood T cells in healthy people across ages. TCRdb called the 5' RACE reads again in MiXCR, with one record for every CDR3 protein. The sample shows roughly 1,000,000 distinct CDR3 sequences, about 25% of them seen only once. This sample was shared with a second study, whose subject was T cells of mothers and their children.

The material sequenced was blood. The receptor source for this set is a girl under 10 years old in good health. Both conserved end residues are trimmed from each CDR3.

CDR3,V
ASSEPNYPTGQVENTQY,TRBV10-2
ASSWSSYEQY,TRBV7-9
ASSLGQGRTYGYT,TRBV7-8
ASSIGNLGGTLYEQY,TRBV19
ASTFRGLANYGYT,TRBV13
ASSLNLASWYEQY,TRBV5-1
ASSSRTGTGFYEQY,TRBV28
SASGIQGYDSQPQH,TRBV20-1
ASSSPRRGGRGETQY,TRBV13
ASGRSGSGYEQY,TRBV7-9
SGRPRGNTEAF,TRBV29-1
ASRTQTGPDTEAF,TRBV6-2/TRBV6-3
ASSEIAGQTQY,TRBV2
ASSQELVFRESFYNEQF,TRBV3-1
ASKEGIRFPNYGYT,TRBV28
ASSLKASGSNEQF,TRBV5-1
ASSLGQENIQY,TRBV28
SALPRTGDGYT,TRBV20-1
ASSPGLISYEQY,TRBV11-2
ASSRAGTPETQY,TRBV28
ATSRSTHGPFQETQY,TRBV15
ASSWGPHLGEAF,TRBV7-3
SAGDQGRVREKLF,TRBV20-1
ASSFGASHMNEQF,TRBV11-3
ASSLPDRNTEAF,TRBV27
ASSLYRGGNGYT,TRBV28
ASTFGTSGNGELF,TRBV5-1
ASYSGKITDTQY,TRBV6-2/TRBV6-3
ASSQEPGGLAGETQY,TRBV4-3